This T cell receptor (beta chain) comes out of a study of cytomegalovirus exposure and HLA in healthy donors. Study in general: An early data release held 80 million or so unique TCRs from HLA-typed donors. General study results and limits: When analyzed later, a missense DCLRE1C variant was found to be linked to TCR beta V- and J-gene trimming. There were several of the most significant clusters that appeared linked to common viral pathogens in a later analysis. Later examination showed HLA-associated TCR beta chains had greater clonal expansion than equally common others.

The study ran its PCR with 60 Vbeta and 13 Jbeta primers. TCRdb's copy holds only in-frame clones and misses some; the assay was immunoSEQ multiplex PCR. The table has around 140,000 clones, around 73% seen once. Germline V gene data show CDR1 as SGHTA and CDR2 as FQGTGA. The CDR3 is made up of 13 amino acids. Trimming removed 5 bases from V and 8 bases from J; junction bases left unmatched: 6. Turning to this clone: Its antigen is not known.

This chain uses TRBV7-3 with TRBJ1-2; 9 bases are shared with TRBD1. Sequenced material: PBMCs. The sequence was collected from a woman aged 18-29 years in good health and CMV-seronegative. The CDR3 bases are TGTGCCAGCAGCCCGGGACAGGGCAGGGGCTACACCTTC. It specifies CASSPGQGRGYTF. The whole variable domain, remainder taken from reference TRBV7-3 and TRBJ1-2, is GAGVSQTPSNKVTEKGKYVELRCDPISGHTALYWYRQSLGQGPEFLIYFQGTGAADDSGLPNDRFFAVRPEGSVSTLKIQRTERGDSAVYLCASSPGQGRGYTFGSGTRLTVV.